This TCR beta chain emerged from a study of T cell responses to AZD1222 COVID-19 vaccine. The study's findings and limits: At 160-218 and 743-854, vaccine-associated CD4 TCRs were dominant, and they spanned spike. A mostly white British donor set with more females was recruited, and clonal diversity was possibly underestimated.

Only in-frame clones appear in the TCRdb table, and some are missing; sequencing was by immunoSEQ multiplex PCR. Of approximately 160,000 clones detected, roughly 94% appear once; the ten largest clones hold about 1.1%. As to this clone: The antigen is not known.

Samples with a second dose at about 4 or about 12 weeks were pooled together. Looked up from germline, CDR1 is SGHRS and CDR2 is YFSETQ. The V end lost 0 bases, the J end lost 10 bases, and 5 bases lay between the germline ends. This CDR3 spans 11 amino acids. The chain is built from TRBV5-1 and TRBJ2-1; D is unresolved. The material sequenced was peripheral blood, taken 28 days after the second AZD1222 dose. The TCR sequence derives from an adult who received the AZD1222 COVID-19 vaccine. The DNA for the CDR3 is TGCGCCAGCAGCTTGGGAGCGGAGCAGTTCTTC. It yields the protein CASSLGAEQFF.